These 26 T cell receptor beta chains originate from one sample sequenced in a study of cytomegalovirus exposure and HLA in healthy donors. Primers: 60 Vbeta forward and 13 Jbeta reverse. This table comes from immunoSEQ multiplex PCR, and its TCRdb copy is limited to in-frame clones, with some not included. The data hold about 140,000 clones, with about three fifths observed a single time. The specimen was PBMCs. Source of these receptors: a male donor in good health and CMV-seronegative.

The V call is TRBV11-3, the J call TRBJ2-7; 11 bases align to TRBD1. V trimming: 5 bases; J trimming: 6 bases; junction bases outside the gene matches: 3. CDR3 length: 13 amino acids. Looked up from germline, CDR1 is SGHNT and CDR2 is YENEEA. The CDR3 region is CASSRTGGAEQYF. DNA of the CDR3: TGTGCCAGCAGCCGGACAGGGGGCGCCGAGCAGTACTTC. Full variable domain (missing parts from reference TRBV11-3 and TRBJ2-7): EAGVVQSPRYKIIEKKQPVAFWCNPISGHNTLYWYLQNLGQGPELLIRYENEEAVDDSQLPKDRFSAERLKGVDSTLKIQPAELGDSAVYLCASSRTGGAEQYFGPGTRLTVT.

A few counts support this clone. V is TRBV27 and J is TRBJ2-7; unclear D gene. V lost 4 bases and J 6 bases, leaving 7 bases between the germline ends. The CDR3 sequence is 11 residues long. CDR1 and CDR2 from the germline V gene are MNHEY and SMNVEV (reference sequence). CDR3 nucleotide sequence: TGTGCCAGCAGTTCTGAGTCCGAGCAGTACTTC. Residues: CASSSESEQYF.

This clone was seen more than once but under ten times. Germline and junction disagree at one end, which may indicate a read error. The chain has TRBV6-6 and TRBJ1-2, with D unclear. This CDR3 spans 12 amino acids. Germline CDR1 reads MNHNY; CDR2 reads SVGAGI (reference sequence). The CDR3 DNA reads as TGTGCCAGCAGCCCATCAGGCTATGACTACACCTTC. It encodes CASSPSGYDYTF.

With regard to this clone: The junction does not match germline at one end; this may be a read error. The chain links TRBV7-9 to TRBJ1-1; D gene ambiguous. The CDR3 length is 17 residues. From germline, CDR1 is SEHNR and CDR2 FQNEAQ (reference sequence). The CDR3 loop reads CSSSLITFPTKNTEAFF. CDR3 DNA sequence: TGTTCCAGCAGCTTAATTACGTTTCCGACAAAGAACACTGAAGCTTTCTTT.

This chain links TRBV7-7 with TRBJ2-1; the match to TRBD2 covers 12 bases. The CDR3 is 15 amino acids. Trimming took 4 bases from V and 6 from J; bases not matched to a gene: 4. Germline CDR1 reads SSHAT; CDR2 reads FNYEAQ (reference sequence). The CDR3 protein is CASSSGTSGFNEQFF. As DNA, the CDR3 is TGTGCCAGCAGCTCCGGGACTAGCGGGTTCAATGAGCAGTTCTTC.

The chain has TRBV5-6 and TRBJ1-2; 11 positions match TRBD1. Germline V gene data show CDR1 as SGHDT and CDR2 as YYEEEE. V trimming: 0 bases; J trimming: 1 base; junction bases outside the gene matches: 8. The CDR3 is 18 residues long. The CDR3 DNA sequence: TGTGCCAGCAGCTTGGACGGACAGGGGGCAGTGGGTAACTATGGCTACACCTTC. This translates into CASSLDGQGAVGNYGYTF.

The CDR3 coding sequence is TGTGCCAGCAGTTCAAACCGGGACACTGCGGGGGAGCAGTACTTC. Residues: CASSSNRDTAGEQYF. The chain combines TRBV6-5 with TRBJ2-5; a possible D gene is TRBD2 (7 bases). CDR3 length: 15 amino acids. With 4 bases removed from V and 11 bases from J, the gap between germline ends came to 23 bases. Germline CDR1 is MNHEY and CDR2 is SVGAGI.

This clone was seen only a few times. This chain connects TRBV19 to TRBJ1-1; D ambiguous. Trimming took off 7 bases at V and 4 bases at J, with 19 bases between the two ends. The V gene's germline CDR1 is LNHDA and CDR2 SQIVND (reference sequence). The CDR3 is 15 residues long. CDR3 sequence reads: CASTPREGLVTEAFF. The CDR3 nucleotides are TGTGCCAGTACCCCGCGGGAGGGTTTGGTCACTGAAGCTTTCTTT.

J is TRBJ2-7 and V is TRBV7-2; D is perhaps TRBD2 (6 bases). Trimming cost V 3 bases and J 3 bases, with 21 bases left between them. CDR3 length: 17 amino acids. Germline lookup yields CDR1 SGHTA and CDR2 FQGNSA. In DNA, the CDR3 is TGTGCCAGCAGCTTTAGCGCCACAGGACTATCCCTCTACGAGCAGTACTTC. Its protein product is CASSFSATGLSLYEQYF.

The CDR3 region is CASSISGYDEAFF. The DNA of the CDR3 is TGTGCCAGTAGTATATCAGGGTACGATGAAGCTTTCTTT. J is TRBJ1-1 and V is TRBV19; weak D call: TRBD1 (5 bases). Germline V gene lookup returns CDR1 LNHDA and CDR2 SQIVND (reference sequence). V lost 2 bases and J lost 7, with 11 bases in between. This CDR3 region has 13 residues.

This chain connects TRBV7-9 to TRBJ1-2, with D perhaps TRBD1 (5 bases). From germline, CDR1 is SEHNR and CDR2 FQNEAQ (reference sequence). CDR3 length: 14 amino acids. The V end was cut by 1 base, the J end by 3 bases, with 9 bases between. CDR3 sequence (DNA): TGTGCCAGCAGCTTAGGGGACTGGGACTATGGCTACACCTTC. Translating gives CASSLGDWDYGYTF.

The rearrangement joins TRBV19 to TRBJ2-2; 7 bases are shared with TRBD2. This CDR3 is built from 15 residues. Germline values: CDR1 LNHDA, CDR2 SQIVND (reference sequence). Trimming cost V 4 bases and J 3 bases; bases outside gene matches: 5. CDR3 protein: CASSSRGGYTGELFF. CDR3 coding DNA: TGTGCCAGTAGTAGTAGGGGAGGGTACACCGGGGAGCTGTTTTTT.

This clone was observed a handful of times. CDR3 nucleotides: TGTGCCAGCAGCCTCGAAGTAGCGGGGGGGCCTTATGAGCAGTTCTTC. This gives the protein CASSLEVAGGPYEQFF. This chain connects TRBV4-2 to TRBJ2-1; 11 bases align to TRBD2. The germline V gene has CDR1 LGHNA and CDR2 YNFKEQ. The CDR3 contains 16 residues. The V segment lost 4 bases and the J segment 8 bases; nucleotides outside the gene matches: 10.

The genes are TRBV27 and TRBJ2-1; 7 positions agree with TRBD2. Losses at the gene ends were 5 bases for V and 2 bases for J; bases not matched to a gene: 15. Germline V gene lookup returns CDR1 MNHEY and CDR2 SMNVEV (reference sequence). The CDR3 totals 18 residues. The DNA of the CDR3 is TGTGCCAGCAGTCCACTAGCGAACCATCCCGGGCCCTACAATGAGCAGTTCTTC. This translates into CASSPLANHPGPYNEQFF.

This sequence joins TRBV19 and TRBJ1-5; 8 bases are a match to TRBD1. This CDR3 is built from 15 residues. The germline gives CDR1 LNHDA, CDR2 SQIVND (reference sequence). The V gene end was trimmed by 1 base and the J gene end by 3 bases; junction bases not matched to a gene: 2. The CDR3 region has the DNA TGTGCCAGTAGTATAGGGACAGGGTTCAATCAGCCCCAGCATTTT. Translating gives CASSIGTGFNQPQHF.

The count of this clone is one. V is TRBV27 and J is TRBJ1-2; no firm D call. Trimming left V 2 bases short and J 2 bases short, with 9 bases between. The CDR3 runs to 14 residues. Germline CDR1 and CDR2: MNHEY and SMNVEV (reference sequence). CDR3 nucleotides: TGTGCCAGCAGTTTAGGCGGCCGAAACTATGGCTACACCTTC. It codes for CASSLGGRNYGYTF.

With respect to this clone: This likely comes from a read error, as the CDR3 has no conserved phenylalanine or tryptophan at its end. The rearrangement joins TRBV30 to TRBJ1-2; 9 bases line up with TRBD1. The germline V gene encodes CDR1 GTSNPN and CDR2 SVGIG (reference sequence). This CDR3 comprises 18 residues. The trim removed 0 bases at V and 7 bases at J, leaving 18 bases unmatched. The CDR3 nucleotides are TGTGCCTGGAGTGTACCTTATCTCCCACAGGGGGCTCTTTCTGGCTACACCCTC. Residues: CAWSVPYLPQGALSGYTL.

This clone was observed a few times. The V and J genes are TRBV4-1 and TRBJ2-5, with 7 bases lining up with TRBD2. The germline gives CDR1 MGHRA, CDR2 YSYEKL. The V gene end was trimmed by 1 base and the J gene end by 6 bases; junction bases not matched to a gene: 8. This CDR3 spans 15 amino acids. CDR3 nucleotides: TGCGCCAGCAGCCAAGCGGGGGGAAGTAGAAAGACCCAGTACTTC. Amino acid sequence: CASSQAGGSRKTQYF.

The chain recombines TRBV4-1 with TRBJ2-5; 13 nucleotides agree with TRBD2. Germline V CDR1 and CDR2: MGHRA, YSYEKL. The ends lost 5 bases at V and 2 bases at J; junction bases unmatched: 8. The CDR3 length is 17 residues. CDR3 DNA sequence: TGCGCCAGCAGCACGACTAGCGGGGGGTATCGACAAGAGACCCAGTACTTC. This codes for CASSTTSGGYRQETQYF.

The chain links TRBV9 to TRBJ2-6; no clear D. Trimming cost V 5 bases and J 1 base, with 4 bases left between them. Germline V gene lookup returns CDR1 SGDLS and CDR2 YYNGEE. The CDR3 is made up of 13 amino acids. CDR3 residues: CASSSSGANVLTF. The DNA of the CDR3 is TGTGCCAGCAGTTCTTCTGGGGCCAACGTCCTGACTTTC. Together with reference TRBV9 and TRBJ2-6, the CDR3 gives the full variable domain: DSGVTQTPKHLITATGQRVTLRCSPRSGDLSVYWYQQSLDQGLQFLIQYYNGEERAKGNILERFSAQQFPDLHSELNLSSLELGDSALYFCASSSSGANVLTFGAGSRLTVL.

V and J are TRBV18 and TRBJ2-3, with a tentative D call TRBD2 (6 bases). The CDR3 totals 15 residues. Germline assignment: CDR1 KGHSH and CDR2 LQKENI. With 3 bases removed from V and 0 bases from J, the gap between germline ends came to 10 bases. In nucleotides, the CDR3 is TGTGCCAGCTCACCTGCGGGGTCTAGCACAGATACGCAGTATTTT. Its translation is CASSPAGSSTDTQYF.

The chain joins TRBV6-5 to TRBJ1-1; 8 bases fit TRBD1. The V gene's germline CDR1 is MNHEY and CDR2 SVGAGI. The length of the CDR3 is 13 residues. Germline trimming cut 4 bases from V and 6 bases from J; bases unmatched to any gene: 4. The CDR3 loop is CASSSEQGAEAFF. The CDR3 nucleotides are TGTGCCAGCAGTTCCGAACAGGGGGCTGAAGCTTTCTTT.

V usage is TRBV28 and J usage is TRBJ2-1, with 7 bases that match TRBD2. J lost 9 bases, V lost 6 bases, and 20 bases had no gene match. The CDR3 loop spans 17 amino acids. In germline, CDR1 is MDHEN, CDR2 SYDVKM. The CDR3 protein is CASRPSVAAGYLGEQFF. CDR3 DNA: TGTGCCAGCAGACCTTCAGTGGCAGCGGGGTACTTAGGTGAGCAGTTCTTC.

This chain connects TRBV4-1 to TRBJ2-7, with TRBD1 as a possible D gene (6 bases). Trimming stripped 0 bases from V and 2 bases from J, with 11 bases between. The CDR3 extends over 15 amino acids. CDR1 and CDR2 (germline): MGHRA, YSYEKL. The CDR3 DNA sequence: TGCGCCAGCAGCCAAGACGTCGGACAGACCTACGAGCAGTACTTC. This translates into CASSQDVGQTYEQYF.

This clone occurred a few times. The chain uses TRBV27 and TRBJ2-7; TRBD1 aligns across 8 bases. J lost 4 bases, V lost 6 bases, and 8 bases had no gene match. Germline V CDR1 and CDR2: MNHEY, SMNVEV (reference sequence). This CDR3 spans 14 amino acids. Written as DNA, the CDR3 is TGTGCCAGCAGACGTGCGACAGGGGAATACGAGCAGTACTTC. Amino acid sequence: CASRRATGEYEQYF.

The chain employs TRBV19 and TRBJ2-7, with TRBD2 identical over 8 bases. From germline, CDR1 is LNHDA and CDR2 SQIVND (reference sequence). Trimming took 3 bases from V and 3 from J; bases not matched to a gene: 10. The CDR3 has 16 amino acids. Here the CDR3 DNA reads TGTGCCAGTAGTATCGCGGGAATCACTAGCGGCTACGAGCAGTACTTC. Its translation: CASSIAGITSGYEQYF.